One and the same sample provided the 30 T cell receptor beta chains below, sequenced in a study of cytomegalovirus exposure and HLA in healthy donors. This PCR relied on a set of 60 Vbeta primers and 13 Jbeta primers. Assay used: immunoSEQ multiplex PCR; TCRdb lists only in-frame clones, some missing. The repertoire has 200,000 to 250,000 clones, 85% of them found once; the top ten carry 1% to 1.5%. Sequenced sample: PBMCs. These receptors were collected from a human donor in good health.

In the case of this clone: One end of the junction is discordant with germline, which a read error may explain. V is TRBV7-9 and J is TRBJ2-1; 11 nucleotides align to TRBD2. There are 16 residues in the CDR3. Per the germline V gene, CDR1 is SEHNR and CDR2 is FQNEAQ (reference sequence). CDR3 sequence: CSSSPLTSGTDNEQFF. Here the CDR3 DNA reads TGTTCCAGCAGCCCCCTGACTAGCGGGACCGACAATGAGCAGTTCTTC.

The J gene is TRBJ2-5, the V gene TRBV2; TRBD2 agrees at 11 bases. CDR1 is SNHLY, CDR2 FYNNEI, per germline. This CDR3 region has 18 residues. The ends lost 3 bases at V and 5 bases at J; junction bases unmatched: 14. For the CDR3, the DNA is TGTGCCAGCAGTGATGGGGCGGTTAGCGGGAGGGCCCATGAGACCCAGTACTTC. Translation gives CASSDGAVSGRAHETQYF. The full variable domain, rest sourced from reference TRBV2 and TRBJ2-5, is EPEVTQTPSHQVTQMGQEVILRCVPISNHLYFYWYRQILGQKVEFLVSFYNNEISEKSEIFDDQFSVERPDGSNFTLKIRSTKLEDSAMYFCASSDGAVSGRAHETQYFGPGTRLLVL.

The CDR3 DNA reads as TGTGCCAGCAGCTTAGGGTTAGGGACAGGGGGCGGCGAGCAGTACTTC. Residues: CASSLGLGTGGGEQYF. This chain joins TRBV7-9 and TRBJ2-7, with 12 nucleotides matching TRBD1. The CDR3 totals 16 residues. The V segment lost 1 base and the J segment 6 bases; nucleotides outside the gene matches: 7. Germline CDR1 SEHNR, CDR2 FQNEAQ (reference sequence).

The chain recombines TRBV9 with TRBJ2-3; 8 bases are a match to TRBD2. Germline CDR1 SGDLS, CDR2 YYNGEE. CDR3 length: 16 residues. After removal of 5 bases from V and 1 base from J, the junction contained 9 bases not matched to a gene. CDR3 DNA sequence: TGTGCCAGCAGACCTACTAGCGGAGTGGGCACAGATACGCAGTATTTT. Protein product: CASRPTSGVGTDTQYF. Combining the CDR3 with reference TRBV9 and TRBJ2-3 gives the whole variable domain DSGVTQTPKHLITATGQRVTLRCSPRSGDLSVYWYQQSLDQGLQFLIQYYNGEERAKGNILERFSAQQFPDLHSELNLSSLELGDSALYFCASRPTSGVGTDTQYFGPGTRLTVL.

The J gene is TRBJ1-2, the V gene TRBV7-8; TRBD1 aligns across 7 bases. CDR1 and CDR2 from the germline V gene are SGHVS and FQNEAQ. V shed 4 bases and J 8 bases; nucleotides not matched to a gene: 7. The CDR3 consists of 13 residues. CDR3 region: CASSSTGVRGYTF. The CDR3 DNA sequence: TGTGCCAGCAGCTCAACAGGGGTGAGGGGCTACACCTTC. The full variable domain, its missing parts supplied by reference TRBV7-8 and TRBJ1-2, is GAGVSQSPRYKVAKRGQDVALRCDPISGHVSLFWYQQALGQGPEFLTYFQNEAQLDKSGLPSDRFFAERPEGSVSTLKIQRTQQEDSAVYLCASSSTGVRGYTFGSGTRLTVV.

The gene calls are TRBV6-1 and TRBJ2-3, with 10 bases that match TRBD2. J lost 6 bases, V lost 7 bases, and 7 bases had no gene match. Germline V CDR1 and CDR2: MNHNS, SASEGT. The CDR3 extends over 14 amino acids. CDR3 sequence: CASKAAGGWDTQYF. CDR3 DNA: TGTGCCAGCAAGGCAGCGGGAGGGTGGGATACGCAGTATTTT.

This clone has only one observation. This chain links TRBV5-1 with TRBJ2-3; 10 bases align to TRBD2. This CDR3 region has 15 residues. CDR1 and CDR2 (germline): SGHRS, YFSETQ. The junction had 2 bases not matched to a gene; V was cut back by 0 bases and J by 4 bases. The CDR3 here is CASSLVLAGADTQYF. CDR3 in DNA: TGCGCCAGCAGCTTGGTCCTAGCGGGAGCAGATACGCAGTATTTT.

The rearrangement joins TRBV19 to TRBJ2-7, with 9 bases identical to TRBD1. This CDR3 is built from 15 residues. Germline CDR1 reads LNHDA; CDR2 reads SQIVND (reference sequence). The junction had 9 bases not matched to a gene; V was cut back by 5 bases and J by 4 bases. CDR3 amino acids: CASSWSDRGVYEQYF. The CDR3 DNA sequence: TGTGCCAGTAGTTGGTCCGACAGGGGGGTGTACGAGCAGTACTTC. The complete variable domain, with remaining parts taken from reference TRBV19 and TRBJ2-7, reads DGGITQSPKYLFRKEGQNVTLSCEQNLNHDAMYWYRQDPGQGLRLIYYSQIVNDFQKGDIAEGYSVSREKKESFPLTVTSAQKNPTAFYLCASSWSDRGVYEQYFGPGTRLTVT.

The CDR3 region has the DNA TGTGCCAGCAGCTTCGAACCCTCGGGACTGGGCGGCTCCTACGAGCAGTACTTC. As protein: CASSFEPSGLGGSYEQYF. The chain combines TRBV5-4 with TRBJ2-7; a weak D match, TRBD2 (6 bases). Trimming shortened V by 2 bases and J by 0 bases, and 21 bases separated the two germline ends. This CDR3 spans 18 amino acids. Germline V gives CDR1 SGHNT, CDR2 YYREEE (reference sequence).

This clone came up once. The CDR3 DNA is TGTGCCATCAGTCTTTCCGGAGACGAGCAGTACTTC. Residues: CAISLSGDEQYF. The chain recombines TRBV10-3 with TRBJ2-7; D remains ambiguous. Looked up from germline, CDR1 is ENHRY and CDR2 is SYGVKD. Between the trimmed V and J ends, which lost 5 bases and 5 bases, there was a span of 10 bases. The CDR3 spans 12 residues.

This chain uses TRBV27 with TRBJ2-7; D is perhaps TRBD1 (5 bases). This CDR3 region has 14 residues. CDR1 is MNHEY, CDR2 SMNVEV, per germline (reference sequence). The germline V and J ends were trimmed by 7 bases and 1 base, with 14 bases remaining between them. CDR3 sequence (DNA): TGTGCCAGCATGAAGGGGATCATGTCCTACGAGCAGTACTTC. It yields the protein CASMKGIMSYEQYF.

The V and J genes are TRBV28 and TRBJ2-6, with D uncertain. Trimming stripped 7 bases from V and 4 bases from J, with 11 bases between. From germline, CDR1 is MDHEN and CDR2 SYDVKM. This CDR3 is built from 14 residues. The CDR3 bases are TGTGCCAGCATCCAAAGCGAGGGGGCCAACGTCCTGACTTTC. Translation: CASIQSEGANVLTF.

This rearrangement joins TRBV29-1 to TRBJ2-2; D is possibly TRBD1 (5 bases). The length of the CDR3 is 11 residues. Germline CDR1 reads SQVTM; CDR2 reads ANQGSEA. Trimming shortened V by 4 bases and J by 7 bases, and 7 bases separated the two germline ends. CDR3: CSVGGGGELFF. The DNA for the CDR3 is TGCAGCGTTGGGGGCGGCGGGGAGCTGTTTTTT.

CDR3 sequence: CASSYSSGMNNEQFF. DNA of the CDR3: TGTGCCAGTAGTTATTCTAGCGGAATGAACAATGAGCAGTTCTTC. The chain combines TRBV19 with TRBJ2-1, with TRBD2 matching over 7 bases. Germline trimming cut 5 bases from V and 5 bases from J; bases unmatched to any gene: 9. The V gene's germline CDR1 is LNHDA and CDR2 SQIVND (reference sequence). CDR3 length: 15 residues.

This clone was recorded only once. This is likely a read error, given that the CDR3 carries no conserved phenylalanine or tryptophan at its end. The chain has TRBV15 and TRBJ1-2; D gene unclear. CDR3 length: 15 residues. Germline CDR1 LNHNV, CDR2 YYDKDF (reference sequence). V was shortened by 0 bases and J by 8 bases, with 16 bases between the two germline ends. For the CDR3, the DNA is TGTGCCACCAGCAGAGATCTAAATCGGGGTACCGGCTACACCCTC. Protein product: CATSRDLNRGTGYTL.

The chain links TRBV6-5 to TRBJ2-1; 7 nucleotides match TRBD2. The CDR3 spans 14 residues. Trimming took 5 bases from V and 7 from J; bases not matched to a gene: 8. Germline loops: CDR1 MNHEY, CDR2 SVGAGI. CDR3 coding DNA: TGTGCCAGCAGTGAGGGAGGGATTTTGAATGAGCAGTTCTTC. This encodes CASSEGGILNEQFF.

V gene TRBV6-5 combines with J gene TRBJ2-3; 7 nucleotides align to TRBD1. Germline loops: CDR1 MNHEY, CDR2 SVGAGI. The CDR3 spans 13 residues. This CDR3 reads CGVQGPGTDTQYF. DNA of the CDR3: TGTGGTGTACAGGGGCCCGGCACAGATACGCAGTATTTT.

This chain uses TRBV10-3 with TRBJ2-2; 11 positions agree with TRBD1. CDR3 size: 17 residues. The junction had 9 bases not matched to a gene; V was cut back by 8 bases and J by 1 base. The V gene's germline CDR1 is ENHRY and CDR2 SYGVKD. The CDR3 protein is CAILSSGTGGNTGELFF. DNA of the CDR3: TGTGCCATCCTGAGTAGTGGGACAGGGGGGAACACCGGGGAGCTGTTTTTT.

V gene TRBV7-3 combines with J gene TRBJ2-4; tentatively, D is TRBD1 (6 bases). The V end was cut by 5 bases, the J end by 7 bases, with 15 bases between. The CDR3 contains 14 residues. CDR1 SGHTA and CDR2 FQGTGA come from the germline V gene. The CDR3 spells CASSPGVRSNIQYF. The DNA for the CDR3 is TGTGCCAGCAGCCCAGGGGTGAGGTCGAACATTCAGTACTTC. The full variable domain, with the rest looked up from reference TRBV7-3 and TRBJ2-4, is GAGVSQTPSNKVTEKGKYVELRCDPISGHTALYWYRQSLGQGPEFLIYFQGTGAADDSGLPNDRFFAVRPEGSVSTLKIQRTERGDSAVYLCASSPGVRSNIQYFGAGTRLSVL.

This chain connects TRBV7-2 to TRBJ2-7, with 8 nucleotides matching TRBD2. Looked up from germline, CDR1 is SGHTA and CDR2 is FQGNSA. This CDR3 contains 15 residues. J lost 3 bases, V lost 6 bases, and 10 bases had no gene match. CDR3 nucleotide sequence: TGTGCCAGCAGTCCTCGGGAGGGGAATCTCTACGAGCAGTACTTC. It translates to CASSPREGNLYEQYF.

This chain connects TRBV30 to TRBJ2-1; tentatively, D is TRBD2 (5 bases). Trimming stripped 5 bases from V and 14 bases from J, with 22 bases between. The CDR3 contains 13 residues. Germline assignment: CDR1 GTSNPN and CDR2 SVGIG (reference sequence). The CDR3 region has the DNA TGTGCCTGGGCCAATGGTGGGAGATGTTGGGAGTTCTTC. The encoded protein is CAWANGGRCWEFF.

The gene calls are TRBV19 and TRBJ2-7; 10 bases are a match to TRBD2. Germline trimming cut 5 bases from V and 5 bases from J; bases unmatched to any gene: 9. Germline V gives CDR1 LNHDA, CDR2 SQIVND (reference sequence). This CDR3 has 15 amino acids. CDR3 loop: CASSAGTSEGDEQYF. The CDR3 region has the DNA TGTGCCAGTAGTGCTGGGACTAGCGAGGGGGACGAGCAGTACTTC.

This chain connects TRBV6-6 to TRBJ2-7; the match to TRBD2 covers 8 bases. With V trimmed by 3 bases and J by 4 bases, 8 bases remained unmatched. From germline, CDR1 is MNHNY and CDR2 SVGAGI (reference sequence). The CDR3 extends over 15 amino acids. The CDR3 sequence: CASSYQREGPYEQYF. In nucleotides, the CDR3 is TGTGCCAGCAGTTATCAACGGGAGGGCCCGTACGAGCAGTACTTC.

CDR3 sequence reads: CASSQGSGMPYEQYF. CDR3 DNA: TGCGCCAGCAGCCAAGGGTCGGGGATGCCCTACGAGCAGTACTTC. The chain recombines TRBV4-3 with TRBJ2-7; D possibly corresponds to TRBD2 (5 bases). Germline CDR1 is LGHNA and CDR2 is YSLEER. The V and J ends lost 1 base and 2 bases respectively, with 12 bases between them. The CDR3 consists of 15 residues.

The chain links TRBV29-1 to TRBJ1-4; possible D gene TRBD1, 6 bases. V shed 5 bases and J shed 5 bases, with 12 bases lying between them. CDR3 length: 13 amino acids. Germline-derived CDR1 and CDR2 are SQVTM and ANQGSEA. For the CDR3, the DNA is TGCAGCGTTCTACAGGGTATCAATGAAAAACTGTTTTTT. Amino acids: CSVLQGINEKLFF. Combining the CDR3 with reference TRBV29-1 and TRBJ1-4 gives the whole variable domain SAVISQKPSRDICQRGTSLTIQCQVDSQVTMMFWYRQQPGQSLTLIATANQGSEATYESGFVIDKFPISRPNLTFSTLTVSNMSPEDSSIYLCSVLQGINEKLFFGSGTQLSVL.

This chain connects TRBV14 to TRBJ2-3; maybe TRBD2 (5 bases). CDR1 and CDR2 (germline): SGHDN, FVKESK. Trimming left V 1 base short and J 0 bases short, with 14 bases between. CDR3 length: 17 amino acids. CDR3 loop: CASSQAIGLRSTDTQYF. As DNA, the CDR3 is TGTGCCAGCAGCCAAGCAATTGGACTTCGTAGCACAGATACGCAGTATTTT.

J is TRBJ2-3 and V is TRBV19; D not resolved. The CDR3 extends over 13 amino acids. V lost 5 bases, J lost 2 bases, and 8 bases lay in between. From germline, CDR1 is LNHDA and CDR2 SQIVND (reference sequence). The CDR3 nucleotides read TGTGCCAGTAGTCATAGAATCACAGATACGCAGTATTTT. This gives the protein CASSHRITDTQYF. The full variable domain, completed using reference TRBV19 and TRBJ2-3, is DGGITQSPKYLFRKEGQNVTLSCEQNLNHDAMYWYRQDPGQGLRLIYYSQIVNDFQKGDIAEGYSVSREKKESFPLTVTSAQKNPTAFYLCASSHRITDTQYFGPGTRLTVL.

The chain joins TRBV28 to TRBJ1-2; 10 bases map to TRBD1. Germline loops: CDR1 MDHEN, CDR2 SYDVKM. The CDR3 is made up of 15 amino acids. V shed 5 bases and J 4 bases; nucleotides not matched to a gene: 7. CDR3 DNA: TGTGCCAGCAGTCAGCGGACAGGGGGAAGCTATGGCTACACCTTC. Protein sequence: CASSQRTGGSYGYTF.

The rearrangement uses TRBV11-2 and TRBJ2-5; no reliable D call. With 3 bases removed from V and 5 bases from J, the gap between germline ends came to 4 bases. Germline V gives CDR1 SGHAT, CDR2 FQNNGV. CDR3 length: 11 residues. The CDR3 DNA is TGTGCCAGCAGCTTCGGGGAGACCCAGTACTTC. This gives the protein CASSFGETQYF.

There are a few counts of this clone. Sequence at one end of the junction differs from germline and may be a read error. This sequence joins TRBV7-9 and TRBJ2-5; 7 bases agree with TRBD1. This CDR3 spans 15 amino acids. Looked up from germline, CDR1 is SEHNR and CDR2 is FQNEAQ (reference sequence). The DNA for the CDR3 is TGTTCCAGCAGCTGGTGGACAGGAGGAGAAGAGACCCAGTACTTC. Protein product: CSSSWWTGGEETQYF.